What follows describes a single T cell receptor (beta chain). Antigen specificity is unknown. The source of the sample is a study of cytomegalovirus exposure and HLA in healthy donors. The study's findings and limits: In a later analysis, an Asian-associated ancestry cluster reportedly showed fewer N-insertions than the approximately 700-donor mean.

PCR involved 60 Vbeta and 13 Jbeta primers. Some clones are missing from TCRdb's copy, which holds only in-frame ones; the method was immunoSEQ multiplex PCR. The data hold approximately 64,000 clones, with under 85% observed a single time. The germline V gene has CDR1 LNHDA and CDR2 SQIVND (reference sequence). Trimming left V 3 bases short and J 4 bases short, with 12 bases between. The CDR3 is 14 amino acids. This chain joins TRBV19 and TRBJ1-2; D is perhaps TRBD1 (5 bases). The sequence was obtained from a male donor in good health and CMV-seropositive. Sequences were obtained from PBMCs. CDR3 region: CASSIVGPFYGYTF. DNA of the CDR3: TGTGCCAGTAGTATCGTGGGGCCTTTCTATGGCTACACCTTC.